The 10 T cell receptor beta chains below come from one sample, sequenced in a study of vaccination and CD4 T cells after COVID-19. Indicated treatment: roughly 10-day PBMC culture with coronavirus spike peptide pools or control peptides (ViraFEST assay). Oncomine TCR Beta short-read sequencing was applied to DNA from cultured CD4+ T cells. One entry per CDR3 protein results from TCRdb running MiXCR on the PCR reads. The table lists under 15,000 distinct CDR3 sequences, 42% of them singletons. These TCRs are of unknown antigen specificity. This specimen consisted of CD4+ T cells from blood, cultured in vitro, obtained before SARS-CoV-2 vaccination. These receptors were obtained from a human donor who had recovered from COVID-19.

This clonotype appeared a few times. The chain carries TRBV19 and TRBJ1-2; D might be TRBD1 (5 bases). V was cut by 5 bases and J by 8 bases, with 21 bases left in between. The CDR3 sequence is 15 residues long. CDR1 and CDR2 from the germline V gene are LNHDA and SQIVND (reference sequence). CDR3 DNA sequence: TGTGCCAGTAGTCGTCAGGGCCCAGGAGGGGAAGGCTACACCTTC. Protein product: CASSRQGPGGEGYTF.

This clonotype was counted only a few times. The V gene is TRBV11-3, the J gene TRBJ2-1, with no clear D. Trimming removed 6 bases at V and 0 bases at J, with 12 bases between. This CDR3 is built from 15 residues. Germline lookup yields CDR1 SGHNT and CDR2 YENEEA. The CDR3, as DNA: TGTGCCAGCAGTACTCAGCGAAGCTCCTACAATGAGCAGTTCTTC. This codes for CASSTQRSSYNEQFF.

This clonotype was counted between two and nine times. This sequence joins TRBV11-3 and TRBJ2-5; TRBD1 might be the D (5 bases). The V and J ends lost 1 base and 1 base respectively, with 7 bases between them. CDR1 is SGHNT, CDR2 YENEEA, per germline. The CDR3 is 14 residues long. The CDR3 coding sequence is TGTGCCAGCAGCTTAGGGGGCAGCCAAGAGACCCAGTACTTC. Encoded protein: CASSLGGSQETQYF.

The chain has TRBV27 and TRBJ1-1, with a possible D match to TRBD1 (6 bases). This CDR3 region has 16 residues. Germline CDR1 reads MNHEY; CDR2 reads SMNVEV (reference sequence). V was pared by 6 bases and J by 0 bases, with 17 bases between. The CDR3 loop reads CASSRGPGAMNTEAFF. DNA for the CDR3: TGTGCCAGCAGCCGCGGGCCGGGGGCAATGAACACTGAAGCTTTCTTT.

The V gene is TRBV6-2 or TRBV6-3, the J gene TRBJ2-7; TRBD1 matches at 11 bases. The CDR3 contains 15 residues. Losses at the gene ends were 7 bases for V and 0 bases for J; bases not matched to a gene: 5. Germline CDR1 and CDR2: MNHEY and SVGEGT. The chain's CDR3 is CASKKGTGGSYEQYF. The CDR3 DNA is TGTGCCAGCAAGAAGGGGACAGGGGGCTCCTACGAGCAGTACTTC.

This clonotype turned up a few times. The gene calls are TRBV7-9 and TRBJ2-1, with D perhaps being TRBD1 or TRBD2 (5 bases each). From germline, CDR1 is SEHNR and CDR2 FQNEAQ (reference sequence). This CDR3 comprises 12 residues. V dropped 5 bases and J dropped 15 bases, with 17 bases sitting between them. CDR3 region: CASSLSGTRTFF. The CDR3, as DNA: TGTGCCAGCAGCCTCTCAGGGACCCGGACGTTCTTC.

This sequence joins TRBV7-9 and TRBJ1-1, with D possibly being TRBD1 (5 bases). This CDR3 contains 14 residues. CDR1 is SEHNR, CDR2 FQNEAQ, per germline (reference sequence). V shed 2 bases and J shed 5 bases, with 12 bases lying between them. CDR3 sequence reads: CASSLTGGKTEAFF. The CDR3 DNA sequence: TGTGCCAGCAGCTTAACGGGGGGTAAGACTGAAGCTTTCTTT.

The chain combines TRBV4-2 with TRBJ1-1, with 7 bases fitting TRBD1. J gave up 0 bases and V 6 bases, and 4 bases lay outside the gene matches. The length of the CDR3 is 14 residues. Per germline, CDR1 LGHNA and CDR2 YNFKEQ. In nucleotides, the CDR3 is TGTGCCAGCAGACAGGGGAACCTGAACACTGAAGCTTTCTTT. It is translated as CASRQGNLNTEAFF.

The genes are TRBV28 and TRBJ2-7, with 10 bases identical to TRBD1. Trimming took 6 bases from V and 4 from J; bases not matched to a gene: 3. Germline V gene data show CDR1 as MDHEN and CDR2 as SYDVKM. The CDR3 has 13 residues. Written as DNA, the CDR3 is TGTGCCAGCAGGGGACAGGGGCTTTACGAGCAGTACTTC. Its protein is CASRGQGLYEQYF.

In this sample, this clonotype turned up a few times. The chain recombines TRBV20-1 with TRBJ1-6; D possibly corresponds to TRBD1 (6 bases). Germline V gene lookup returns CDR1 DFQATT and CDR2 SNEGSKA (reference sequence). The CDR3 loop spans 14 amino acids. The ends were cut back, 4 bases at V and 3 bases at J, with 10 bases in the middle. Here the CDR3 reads CSATDRNYNSPLHF. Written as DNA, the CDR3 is TGCAGTGCTACCGACAGGAACTATAATTCACCCCTCCACTTT.